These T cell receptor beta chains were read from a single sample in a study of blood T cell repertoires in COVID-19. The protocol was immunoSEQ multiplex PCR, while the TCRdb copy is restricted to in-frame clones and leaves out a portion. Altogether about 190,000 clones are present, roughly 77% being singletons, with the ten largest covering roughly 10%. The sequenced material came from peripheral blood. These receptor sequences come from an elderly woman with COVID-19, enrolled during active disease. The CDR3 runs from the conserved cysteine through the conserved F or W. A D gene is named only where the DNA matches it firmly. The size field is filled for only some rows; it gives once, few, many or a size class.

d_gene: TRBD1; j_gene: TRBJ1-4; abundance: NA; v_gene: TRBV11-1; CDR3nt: TGTGCCAGCAGCTCCCCGGGACAGGGGAATGAAAAACTGTTTTTT; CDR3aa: CASSSPGQGNEKLFF
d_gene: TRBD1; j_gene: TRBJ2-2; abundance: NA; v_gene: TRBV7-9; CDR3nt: TGTGCCAGCAGCAGCCGACAGGGCACCGGGGAGCTGTTTTTT; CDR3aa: CASSSRQGTGELFF
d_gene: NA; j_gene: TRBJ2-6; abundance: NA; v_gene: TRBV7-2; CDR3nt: TGTGCCAGCAGCGTTAGCGTAGGCTCTGGGGCCAACGTCCTGACTTTC; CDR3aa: CASSVSVGSGANVLTF
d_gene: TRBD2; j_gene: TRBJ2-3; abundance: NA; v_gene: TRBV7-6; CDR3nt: TGTGCCAGCAGCTCTGGGGAGGGCGGACCCCACATCGATACGCAGTATTTT; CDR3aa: CASSSGEGGPHIDTQYF
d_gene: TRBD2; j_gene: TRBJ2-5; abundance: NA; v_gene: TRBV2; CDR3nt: TGTGCCAGTGAGGGACTAGCGGAAGAGACCCAGTACTTC; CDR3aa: CASEGLAEETQYF
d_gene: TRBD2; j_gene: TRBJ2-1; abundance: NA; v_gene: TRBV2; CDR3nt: TGTGCCAGCAGTCCAGGACTAGTGGGCGGCCCTGACTACAATGAGCAGTTCTTC; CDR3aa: CASSPGLVGGPDYNEQFF
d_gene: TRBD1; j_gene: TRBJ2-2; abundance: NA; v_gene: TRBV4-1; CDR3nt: TGCGCCAGCAGCCAAGTAGGAACCGGGACAGGGCACACCGGGGAGCTGTTTTTT; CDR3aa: CASSQVGTGTGHTGELFF
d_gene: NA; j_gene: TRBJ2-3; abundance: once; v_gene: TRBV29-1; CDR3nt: TGCAGCGTACATACAGATACGCAGTATTTT; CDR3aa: CSVHTDTQYF
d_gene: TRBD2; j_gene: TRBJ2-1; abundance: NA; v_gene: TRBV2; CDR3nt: TGTGCCAGCAGTCGGACTAGCGGGAGGAACAATGAGCAGTTCTTC; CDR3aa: CASSRTSGRNNEQFF
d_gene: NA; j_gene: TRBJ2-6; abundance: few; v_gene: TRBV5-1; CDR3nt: TGCGCCAGCAGCTTGGATATCTCTGGGGCCAACGTCCTGACTTTC; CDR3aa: CASSLDISGANVLTF
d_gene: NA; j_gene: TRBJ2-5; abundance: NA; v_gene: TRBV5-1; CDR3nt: TGCGCCAGCAGCTTGGCCGCCGGGGTAGAAGAGACCCAGTACTTC; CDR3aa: CASSLAAGVEETQYF
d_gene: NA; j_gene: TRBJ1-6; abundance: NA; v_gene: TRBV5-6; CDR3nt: TGTGCCAGCAGCTCGGACGGACTAAGACCCTATAATTCACCCCTCCACTTT; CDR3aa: CASSSDGLRPYNSPLHF
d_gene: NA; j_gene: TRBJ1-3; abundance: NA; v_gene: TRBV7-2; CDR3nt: TGTGCCAGCAGCTTTGGGCAGGGCCTTTTCTCTGGAAACACCATATATTTT; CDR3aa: CASSFGQGLFSGNTIYF
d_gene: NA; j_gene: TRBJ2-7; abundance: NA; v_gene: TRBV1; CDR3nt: TGCACCAGCACCCTCCAGGGTATCGCCTACGAGCAGTACTTC; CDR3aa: CTSTLQGIAYEQYF
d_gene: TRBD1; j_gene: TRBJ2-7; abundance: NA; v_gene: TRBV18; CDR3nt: TGTGCCAGCTCACTTGGACAGGGTGCGGAGCAGTACTTC; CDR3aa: CASSLGQGAEQYF
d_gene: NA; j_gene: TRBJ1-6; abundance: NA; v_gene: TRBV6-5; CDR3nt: TGTGCCAGCAGTTACTCGAACAGGCTTAATTCACCCCTCCACTTT; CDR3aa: CASSYSNRLNSPLHF
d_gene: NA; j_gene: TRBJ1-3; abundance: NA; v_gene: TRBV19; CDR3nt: TGTGCCAGTAGTATAATCGGAGGGCACACCATATATTTT; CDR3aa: CASSIIGGHTIYF
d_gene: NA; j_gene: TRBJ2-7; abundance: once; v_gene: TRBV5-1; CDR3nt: TGCGCCAGCAGCTTGGGACAGAGTGTCGACGAGCAGTACTTC; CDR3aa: CASSLGQSVDEQYF
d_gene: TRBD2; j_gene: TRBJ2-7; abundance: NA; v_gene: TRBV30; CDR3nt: TGTGCCTGGAGTCCCGCCTCGGGGGGGAGCGAGCAGTACTTC; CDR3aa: CAWSPASGGSEQYF
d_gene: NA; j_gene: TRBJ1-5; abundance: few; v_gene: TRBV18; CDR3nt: TGTGCCAGCTCACCAGGGGGGGATCAGCCCCAGCATTTT; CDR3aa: CASSPGGDQPQHF
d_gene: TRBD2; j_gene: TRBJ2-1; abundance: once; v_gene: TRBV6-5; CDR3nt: TGTGCCAGCTTCCCGGGGGGGCTCTACAATGAGCAGTTCTTC; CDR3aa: CASFPGGLYNEQFF
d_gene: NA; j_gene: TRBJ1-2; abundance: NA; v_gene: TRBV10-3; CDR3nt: TGTGCCATCAGTGAGTCTGTCAGAACTAACTATGGCTACACCTTC; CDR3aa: CAISESVRTNYGYTF
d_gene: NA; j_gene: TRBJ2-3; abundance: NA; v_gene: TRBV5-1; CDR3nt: TGCGCCAGCAGCTTGGAGGCTAGCGGCACAGATACGCAGTATTTT; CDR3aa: CASSLEASGTDTQYF
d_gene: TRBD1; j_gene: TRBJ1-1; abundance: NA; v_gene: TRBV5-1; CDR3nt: TGCGCCAGCAGCTGGGGACAGGGGGCGCGAACTGAAGCTTTCTTT; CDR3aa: CASSWGQGARTEAFF
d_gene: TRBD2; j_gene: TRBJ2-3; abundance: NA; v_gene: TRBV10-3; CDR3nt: TGTGCCATCAGTGAGAGTAATAGCGGGGGGGCCATGGATACGCAGTATTTT; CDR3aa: CAISESNSGGAMDTQYF
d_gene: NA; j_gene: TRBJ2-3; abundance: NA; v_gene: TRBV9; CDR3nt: TGTGCCAGCAGTCACGACTCGGGAGATACGCAGTATTTT; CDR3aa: CASSHDSGDTQYF
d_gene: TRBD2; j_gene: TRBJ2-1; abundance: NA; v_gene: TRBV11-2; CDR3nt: TGTGCCAGCAGCGACGTAGCGGGGAGCTCCTACAATGAGCAGTTCTTC; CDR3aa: CASSDVAGSSYNEQFF
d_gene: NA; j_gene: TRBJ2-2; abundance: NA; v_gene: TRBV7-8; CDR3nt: TGTGCCAGCAGCTCCGGACTAAGCGGGGAGCTGTTTTTT; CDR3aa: CASSSGLSGELFF
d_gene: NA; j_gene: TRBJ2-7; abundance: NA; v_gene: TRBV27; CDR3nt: TGTGCCAGCAGTTTCTCCGGGTCGGGAGATTACGAGCAGTACTTC; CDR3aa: CASSFSGSGDYEQYF
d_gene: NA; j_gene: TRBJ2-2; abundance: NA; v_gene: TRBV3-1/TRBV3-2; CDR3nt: TGTGCCAGCAGACACGGCGGGACTCTGAACACCGGGGAGCTGTTTTTT; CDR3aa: CASRHGGTLNTGELFF
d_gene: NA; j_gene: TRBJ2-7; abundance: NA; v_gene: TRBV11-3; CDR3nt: TGTGCCAGCAGCCTTTCAGGGGATTACTACGAGCAGTACTTC; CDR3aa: CASSLSGDYYEQYF
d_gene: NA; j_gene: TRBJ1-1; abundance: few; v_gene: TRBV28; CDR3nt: TGTGCCAGCAGTTTATATGGGGAGAGCACTGAAGCTTTCTTT; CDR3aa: CASSLYGESTEAFF
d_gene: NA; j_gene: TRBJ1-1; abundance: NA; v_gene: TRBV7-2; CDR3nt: TGTGCCAGCAGCTTAGCGCTGGGAGGTGAAGCTTTCTTT; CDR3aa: CASSLALGGEAFF
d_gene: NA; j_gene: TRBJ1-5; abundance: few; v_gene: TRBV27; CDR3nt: TGTGCCAGCAGTCATAACTACCGGCAGCCCCAGCATTTT; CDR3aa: CASSHNYRQPQHF
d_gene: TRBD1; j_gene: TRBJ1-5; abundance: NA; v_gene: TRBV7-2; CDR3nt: TGTGCCAGCAGCAGGACAGGGAAGGCCCTCAATCAGCCCCAGCATTTT; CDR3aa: CASSRTGKALNQPQHF
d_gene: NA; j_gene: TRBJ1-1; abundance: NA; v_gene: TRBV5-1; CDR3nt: TGCGCCAGCAGCGTGGACAGCTACACTGAAGCTTTCTTT; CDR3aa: CASSVDSYTEAFF
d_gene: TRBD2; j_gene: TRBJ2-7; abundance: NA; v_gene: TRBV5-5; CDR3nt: TGTGCCAGCAGCTTGGTGGCGGGAGACTACGAGCAGTACTTC; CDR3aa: CASSLVAGDYEQYF
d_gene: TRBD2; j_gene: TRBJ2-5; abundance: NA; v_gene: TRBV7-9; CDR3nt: TGTGCCAGCAGCTCCCCAGGTGAGCGGGAGGCGCCTTGGGAGACCCAGTACTTC; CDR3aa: CASSSPGEREAPWETQYF
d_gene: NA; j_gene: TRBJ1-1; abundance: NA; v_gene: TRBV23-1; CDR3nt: TGCGCCAGCAGTCTAAGGTGCAGACAGAACACTGAAGCTTTCTTT; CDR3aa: CASSLRCRQNTEAFF
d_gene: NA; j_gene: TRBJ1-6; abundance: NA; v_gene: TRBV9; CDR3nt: TGTGCCAGCAGCGGTCAGGCAAGCTCCTATAATTCACCCCTCCACTTT; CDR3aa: CASSGQASSYNSPLHF
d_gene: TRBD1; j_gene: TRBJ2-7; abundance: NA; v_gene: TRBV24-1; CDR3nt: TGTGCCACCAGTGATCCCGGGACAGGGTCTCGGGAGCAGTACTTC; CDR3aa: CATSDPGTGSREQYF
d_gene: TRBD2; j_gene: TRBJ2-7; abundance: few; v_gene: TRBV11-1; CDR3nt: TGTGCCAGCAGCTCCCTAGCGGTTAGCTCCTACGAGCAGTACTTC; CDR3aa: CASSSLAVSSYEQYF
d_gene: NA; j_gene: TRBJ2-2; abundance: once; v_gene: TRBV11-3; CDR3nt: TGTGCCAGCAGCTTAGTCGGCGGTGCAACCGGGGAGCTGTTTTTT; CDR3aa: CASSLVGGATGELFF
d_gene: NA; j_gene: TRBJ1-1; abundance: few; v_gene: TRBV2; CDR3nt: TGTGCCTGCAAACAGGGAGTAGGTACTGAAGCTTTCTTT; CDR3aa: CACKQGVGTEAFF